This T cell receptor beta chain derives from a study of blood T cell repertoires in COVID-19. Clones were sequenced by immunoSEQ multiplex PCR, and TCRdb holds only the in-frame ones, with some missing. The sample shows about 240,000 clones, about 79% of them seen only once. The V gene's germline CDR1 is SGDLS and CDR2 YYNGEE. V lost 0 bases, J lost 5 bases, and 6 bases stayed unmatched. The CDR3 consists of 15 residues. Sample: peripheral blood. V gene TRBV9 combines with J gene TRBJ2-5; 8 bases fit TRBD1. The source of this sequence is an elderly woman with acute or convalescent COVID-19. CDR3 region: CASSVGFRGPETQYF. The DNA of the CDR3 is TGTGCCAGCAGCGTAGGGTTCAGGGGGCCGGAGACCCAGTACTTC.